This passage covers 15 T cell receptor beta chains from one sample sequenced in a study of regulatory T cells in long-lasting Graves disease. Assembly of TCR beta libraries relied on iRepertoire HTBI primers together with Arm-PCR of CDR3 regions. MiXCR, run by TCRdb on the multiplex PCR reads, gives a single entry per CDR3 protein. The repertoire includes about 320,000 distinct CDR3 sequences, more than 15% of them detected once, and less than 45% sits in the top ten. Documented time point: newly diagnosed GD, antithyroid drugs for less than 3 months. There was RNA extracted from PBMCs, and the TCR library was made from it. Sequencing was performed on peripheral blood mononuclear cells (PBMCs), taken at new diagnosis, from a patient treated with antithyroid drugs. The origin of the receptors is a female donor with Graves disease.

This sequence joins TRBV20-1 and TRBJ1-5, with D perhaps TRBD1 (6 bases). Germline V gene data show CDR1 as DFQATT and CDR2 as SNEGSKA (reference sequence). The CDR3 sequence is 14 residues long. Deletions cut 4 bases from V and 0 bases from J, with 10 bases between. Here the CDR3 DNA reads TGCAGTGCTAAGGGGGGTAGTAGCAATCAGCCCCAGCATTTT. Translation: CSAKGGSSNQPQHF.

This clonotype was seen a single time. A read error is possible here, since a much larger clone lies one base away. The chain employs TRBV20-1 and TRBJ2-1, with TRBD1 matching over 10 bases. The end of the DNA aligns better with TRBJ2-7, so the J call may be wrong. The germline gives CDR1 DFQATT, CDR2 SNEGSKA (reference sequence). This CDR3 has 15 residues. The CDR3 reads CSAGTGTGEFNEQYF. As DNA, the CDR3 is TGCAGTGCCGGAACCGGGACAGGGGAATTCAATGAGCAGTACTTC.

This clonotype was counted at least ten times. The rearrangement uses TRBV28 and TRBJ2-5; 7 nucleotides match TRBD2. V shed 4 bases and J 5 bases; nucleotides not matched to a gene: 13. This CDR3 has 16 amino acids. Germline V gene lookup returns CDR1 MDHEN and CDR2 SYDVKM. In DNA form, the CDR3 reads TGTGCCAGCAGTTCAAGGTGGGCGGGAGAGGATGAGACCCAGTACTTC. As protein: CASSSRWAGEDETQYF.

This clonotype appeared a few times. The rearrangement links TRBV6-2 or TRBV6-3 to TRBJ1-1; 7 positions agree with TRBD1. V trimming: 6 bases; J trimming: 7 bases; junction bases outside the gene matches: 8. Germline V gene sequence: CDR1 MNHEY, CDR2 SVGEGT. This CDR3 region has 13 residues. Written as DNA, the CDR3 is TGTGCCAGCAGAGAAGGGACAGACAGTGAAGCTTTCTTT. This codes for CASREGTDSEAFF.

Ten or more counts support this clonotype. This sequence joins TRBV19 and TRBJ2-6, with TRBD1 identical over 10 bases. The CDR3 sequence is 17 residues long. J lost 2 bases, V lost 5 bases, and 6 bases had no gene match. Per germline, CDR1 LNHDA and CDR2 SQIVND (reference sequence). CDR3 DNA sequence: TGTGCCAGTAGTCTCCCGGACAGGGGGGCTGGGGCCAACGTCCTGACTTTC. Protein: CASSLPDRGAGANVLTF.

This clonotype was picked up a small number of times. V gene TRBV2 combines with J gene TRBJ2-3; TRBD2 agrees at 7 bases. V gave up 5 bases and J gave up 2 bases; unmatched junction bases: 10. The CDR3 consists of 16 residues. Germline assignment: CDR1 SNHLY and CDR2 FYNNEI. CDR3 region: CASSLGLVGPTDTQYF. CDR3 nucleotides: TGTGCCAGCAGTTTAGGACTAGTGGGTCCCACAGATACGCAGTATTTT.

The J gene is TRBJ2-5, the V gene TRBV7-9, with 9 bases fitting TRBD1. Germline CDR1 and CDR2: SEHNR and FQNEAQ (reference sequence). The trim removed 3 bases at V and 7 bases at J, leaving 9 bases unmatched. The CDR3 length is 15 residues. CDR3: CASSLVQGASGTQYF. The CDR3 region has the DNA TGTGCCAGCAGCTTGGTACAGGGGGCGTCGGGGACCCAGTACTTC.

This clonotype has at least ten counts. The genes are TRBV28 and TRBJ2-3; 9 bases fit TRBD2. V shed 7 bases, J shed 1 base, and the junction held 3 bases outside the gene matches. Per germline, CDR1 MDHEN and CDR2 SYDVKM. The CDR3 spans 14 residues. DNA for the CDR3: TGTGCCAGCAATCAGCGGGAGGGCACAGATACGCAGTATTTT. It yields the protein CASNQREGTDTQYF.

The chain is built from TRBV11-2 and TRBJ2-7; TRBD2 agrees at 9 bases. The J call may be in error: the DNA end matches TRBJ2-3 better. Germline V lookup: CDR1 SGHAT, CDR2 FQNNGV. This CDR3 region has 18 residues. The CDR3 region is CASSSSGGREGPTDTQYF. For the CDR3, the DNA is TGTGCCAGCAGCTCCAGCGGAGGGCGGGAGGGCCCGACAGATACGCAGTATTTT.

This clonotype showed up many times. The CDR3 spells CASSLSGTIYEQYF. As DNA, the CDR3 is TGTGCCAGCAGTCTCTCCGGGACTATCTACGAGCAGTACTTC. The chain uses TRBV28 and TRBJ2-7; 7 positions match TRBD2. The CDR3 covers 14 residues. Germline CDR1 MDHEN, CDR2 SYDVKM. J was trimmed by 3 bases and V by 5 bases; bases with no gene match: 7.

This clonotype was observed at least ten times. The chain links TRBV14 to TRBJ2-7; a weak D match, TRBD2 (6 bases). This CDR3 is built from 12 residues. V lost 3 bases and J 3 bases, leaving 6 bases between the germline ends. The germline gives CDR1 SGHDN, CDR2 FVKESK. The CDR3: CASSHGSYEQYF. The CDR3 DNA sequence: TGTGCCAGCAGCCACGGGAGCTACGAGCAGTACTTC.

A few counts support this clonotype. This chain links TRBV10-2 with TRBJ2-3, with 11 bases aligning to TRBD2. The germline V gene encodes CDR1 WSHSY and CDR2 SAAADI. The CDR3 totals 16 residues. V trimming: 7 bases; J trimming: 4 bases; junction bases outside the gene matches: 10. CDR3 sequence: CASTPLAGGPADTQYF. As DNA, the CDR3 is TGCGCCAGCACGCCCTTAGCGGGAGGGCCAGCAGATACGCAGTATTTT.

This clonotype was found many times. The CDR3 DNA reads TGTGCCAGCAGCTTAGGCGGAAGCTTCGATGAGCAGTTCTTC. It is translated as CASSLGGSFDEQFF. V is TRBV13 and J is TRBJ2-1; unclear D gene. The V gene lost 0 bases and the J gene lost 8 bases, with 11 bases spanning the gap. The germline gives CDR1 PRHDT, CDR2 FYEKMQ (reference sequence). The CDR3 spans 14 residues. The entire variable domain, with the rest obtained from reference TRBV13 and TRBJ2-1, is as follows: AAGVIQSPRHLIKEKRETATLKCYPIPRHDTVYWYQQGPGQDPQFLISFYEKMQSDKGSIPDRFSAQQFSDYHSELNMSSLELGDSALYFCASSLGGSFDEQFFGPGTRLTVL.

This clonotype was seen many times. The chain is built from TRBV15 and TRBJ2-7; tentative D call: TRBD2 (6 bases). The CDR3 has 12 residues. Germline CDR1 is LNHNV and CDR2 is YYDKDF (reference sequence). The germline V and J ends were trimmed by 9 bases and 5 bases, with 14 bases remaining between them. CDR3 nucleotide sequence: TGTGCCACACGGGACTCGCCGAACGAGCAGTACTTC. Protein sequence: CATRDSPNEQYF.

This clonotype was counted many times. The CDR3 DNA sequence: TGTGCCAGCAGTTCGGGACAGGGGGCCTTCAATGAGCAGTTCTTC. Amino acid sequence: CASSSGQGAFNEQFF. This chain uses TRBV12-3 or TRBV12-4 with TRBJ2-1; 12 nucleotides agree with TRBD1. With V trimmed by 4 bases and J by 6 bases, 4 bases remained unmatched. The CDR3 covers 15 residues.